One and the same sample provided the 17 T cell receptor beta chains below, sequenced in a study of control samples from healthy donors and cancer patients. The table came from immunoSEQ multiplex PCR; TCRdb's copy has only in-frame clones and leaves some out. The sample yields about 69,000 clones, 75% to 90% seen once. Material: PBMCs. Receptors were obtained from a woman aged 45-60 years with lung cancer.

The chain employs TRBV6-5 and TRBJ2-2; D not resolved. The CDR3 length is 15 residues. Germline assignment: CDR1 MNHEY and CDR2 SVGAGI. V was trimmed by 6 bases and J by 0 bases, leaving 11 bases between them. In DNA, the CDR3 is TGTGCCAGCAGCCCCTTGGATTCGAACACCGGGGAGCTGTTTTTT. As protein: CASSPLDSNTGELFF.

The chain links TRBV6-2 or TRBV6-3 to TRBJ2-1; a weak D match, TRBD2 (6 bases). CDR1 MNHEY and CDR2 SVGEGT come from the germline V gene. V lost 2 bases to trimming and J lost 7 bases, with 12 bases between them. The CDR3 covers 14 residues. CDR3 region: CASSYRDLINEQFF. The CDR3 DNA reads TGTGCCAGCAGTTACAGGGACTTAATTAATGAGCAGTTCTTC.

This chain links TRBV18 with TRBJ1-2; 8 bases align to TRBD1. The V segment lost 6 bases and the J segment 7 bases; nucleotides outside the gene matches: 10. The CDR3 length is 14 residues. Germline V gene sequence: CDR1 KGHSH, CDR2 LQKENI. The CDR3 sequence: CASSPATGEVGYTF. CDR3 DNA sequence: TGTGCCAGCTCGCCAGCGACAGGGGAGGTTGGCTACACCTTC.

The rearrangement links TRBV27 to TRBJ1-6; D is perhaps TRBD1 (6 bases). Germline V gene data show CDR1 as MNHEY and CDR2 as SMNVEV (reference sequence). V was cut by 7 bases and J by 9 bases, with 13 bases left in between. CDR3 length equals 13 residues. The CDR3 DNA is TGTGCCAGCACCCTGACAGGAGGTTCACCCCTCCACTTT. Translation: CASTLTGGSPLHF.

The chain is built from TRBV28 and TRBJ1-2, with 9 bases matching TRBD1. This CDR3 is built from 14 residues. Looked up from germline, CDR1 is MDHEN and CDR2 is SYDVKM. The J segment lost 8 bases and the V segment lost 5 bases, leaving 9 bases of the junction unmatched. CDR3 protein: CASSPTGTGPGYTF. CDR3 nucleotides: TGTGCCAGCAGTCCCACCGGGACAGGGCCGGGCTACACCTTC.

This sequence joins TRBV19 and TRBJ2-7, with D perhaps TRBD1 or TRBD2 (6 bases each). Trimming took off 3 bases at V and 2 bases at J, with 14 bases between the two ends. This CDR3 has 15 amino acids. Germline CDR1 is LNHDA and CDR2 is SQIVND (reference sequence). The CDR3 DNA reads TGTGCCAGTAGTATGCCTGGGGGGCAGGCCTACGAGCAGTACTTC. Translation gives CASSMPGGQAYEQYF.

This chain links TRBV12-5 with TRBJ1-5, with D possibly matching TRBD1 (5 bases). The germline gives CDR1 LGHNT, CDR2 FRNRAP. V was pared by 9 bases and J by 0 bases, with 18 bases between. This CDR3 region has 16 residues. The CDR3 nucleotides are TGTGCTAGGGGGGGGGAGGGACGGTATAGCAATCAGCCCCAGCATTTT. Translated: CARGGEGRYSNQPQHF.

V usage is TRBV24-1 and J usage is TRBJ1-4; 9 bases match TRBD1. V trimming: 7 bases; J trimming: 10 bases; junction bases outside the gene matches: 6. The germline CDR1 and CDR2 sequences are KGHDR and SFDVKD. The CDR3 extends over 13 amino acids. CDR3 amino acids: CATRRDRDGKLFF. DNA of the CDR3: TGTGCCACCAGGAGGGACAGGGATGGAAAACTGTTTTTT.

The CDR3 sequence: CASSPRGRDTQPQHF. In nucleotides, the CDR3 is TGTGCCAGCAGCCCCCGTGGGAGGGATACTCAGCCCCAGCATTTT. The chain joins TRBV5-5 to TRBJ1-5; D is ambiguous. This CDR3 is 15 amino acids long. Trimming took 4 bases from V and 6 from J, leaving 17 bases between them. Per the germline V gene, CDR1 is SGHKS and CDR2 is YYEKEE (reference sequence).

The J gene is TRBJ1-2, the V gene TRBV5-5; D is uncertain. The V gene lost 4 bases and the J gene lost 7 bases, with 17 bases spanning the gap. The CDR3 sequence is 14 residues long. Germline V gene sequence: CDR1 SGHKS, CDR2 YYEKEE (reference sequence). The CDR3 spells CASSPIGAVIGYTF. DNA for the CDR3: TGTGCCAGCAGCCCCATTGGTGCGGTAATTGGCTACACCTTC. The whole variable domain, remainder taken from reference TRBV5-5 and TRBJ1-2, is DAGVTQSPTHLIKTRGQQVTLRCSPISGHKSVSWYQQVLGQGPQFIFQYYEKEERGRGNFPDRFSARQFPNYSSELNVNALLLGDSALYLCASSPIGAVIGYTFGSGTRLTVV.

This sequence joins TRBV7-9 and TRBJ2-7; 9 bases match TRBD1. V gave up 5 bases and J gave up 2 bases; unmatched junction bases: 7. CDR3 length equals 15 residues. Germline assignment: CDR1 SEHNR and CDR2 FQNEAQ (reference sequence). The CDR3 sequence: CASSKQGALTYEQYF. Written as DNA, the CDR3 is TGTGCCAGCAGCAAACAGGGGGCGCTTACCTACGAGCAGTACTTC.

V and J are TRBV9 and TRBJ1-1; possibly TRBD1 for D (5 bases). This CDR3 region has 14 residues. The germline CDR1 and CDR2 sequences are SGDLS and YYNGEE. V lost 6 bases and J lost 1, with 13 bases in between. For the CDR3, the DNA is TGTGCCAGCACCCCAAGTACAGGGAACACTGAAGCTTTCTTT. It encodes CASTPSTGNTEAFF.

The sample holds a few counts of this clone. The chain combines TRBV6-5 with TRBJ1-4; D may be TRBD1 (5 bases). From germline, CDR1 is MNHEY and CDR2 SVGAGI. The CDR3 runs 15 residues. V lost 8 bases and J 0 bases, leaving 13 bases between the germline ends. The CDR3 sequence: CASVGGTSTNEKLFF. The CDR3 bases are TGTGCCAGCGTTGGGGGTACCTCAACTAATGAAAAACTGTTTTTT.

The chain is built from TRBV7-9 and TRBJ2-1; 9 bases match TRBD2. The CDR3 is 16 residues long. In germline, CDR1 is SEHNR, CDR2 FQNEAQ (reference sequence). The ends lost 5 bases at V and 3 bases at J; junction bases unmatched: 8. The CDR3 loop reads CASSPTGGGVYNEQFF. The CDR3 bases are TGTGCCAGCAGCCCTACTGGCGGGGGGGTCTACAATGAGCAGTTCTTC.

For the CDR3, the DNA is TGTGCCAGCAGCTTGCCGGGGGGCCTCTCGTCCTTATACGAGCAGTACTTC. The encoded protein is CASSLPGGLSSLYEQYF. The chain employs TRBV7-9 and TRBJ2-7; D may be TRBD2 (7 bases). V lost 3 bases, J lost 4 bases, and 22 bases lay in between. The V gene's germline CDR1 is SEHNR and CDR2 FQNEAQ (reference sequence). This CDR3 has 17 amino acids. The whole variable domain, remainder taken from reference TRBV7-9 and TRBJ2-7, is DTGVSQNPRHKITKRGQNVTFRCDPISEHNRLYWYRQTLGQGPEFLTYFQNEAQLEKSRLLSDRFSAERPKGSFSTLEIQRTEQGDSAMYLCASSLPGGLSSLYEQYFGPGTRLTVT.

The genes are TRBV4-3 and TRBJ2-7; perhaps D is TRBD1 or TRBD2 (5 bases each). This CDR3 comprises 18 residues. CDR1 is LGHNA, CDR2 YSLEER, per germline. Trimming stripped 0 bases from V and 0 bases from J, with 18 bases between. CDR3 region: CASSQEGRESRGSYEQYF. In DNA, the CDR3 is TGCGCCAGCAGCCAAGAGGGGAGAGAGTCTAGGGGCTCCTACGAGCAGTACTTC.

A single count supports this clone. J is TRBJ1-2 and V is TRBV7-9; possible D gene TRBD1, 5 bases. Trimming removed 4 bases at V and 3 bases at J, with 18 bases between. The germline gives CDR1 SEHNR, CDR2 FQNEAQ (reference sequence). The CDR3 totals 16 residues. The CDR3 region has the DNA TGTGCCAGCAGCTCACAGACCGGACTGGGGGACTATGGCTACACCTTC. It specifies CASSSQTGLGDYGYTF.